These 24 T cell receptor beta chains were sequenced from one sample in a study of blood T cell repertoires in COVID-19. Profiling relied on immunoSEQ multiplex PCR, and the TCRdb table lists in-frame clones only, not all of them. This table has 95,000 to 150,000 clones, roughly four fifths appearing once. Input material: peripheral blood. Every receptor here comes from an elderly man with COVID-19, enrolled during active disease.

The rearrangement links TRBV7-9 to TRBJ1-3; D remains unclear. The CDR3 consists of 14 residues. The V end lost 1 base, the J end lost 7 bases, and 11 bases lay between the germline ends. Germline CDR1 reads SEHNR; CDR2 reads FQNEAQ (reference sequence). The CDR3 sequence: CASSLVATGNTIYF. The CDR3 nucleotides are TGTGCCAGCAGCTTAGTGGCCACCGGGAACACCATATATTTT.

This chain uses TRBV9 with TRBJ1-1; no definite D call. This CDR3 spans 13 amino acids. Germline V gene data show CDR1 as SGDLS and CDR2 as YYNGEE. The germline V and J ends were trimmed by 3 bases and 1 base, with 7 bases remaining between them. This chain's CDR3 is CASSAHQNTEAFF. The CDR3 DNA follows: TGTGCCAGCAGCGCACACCAGAACACTGAAGCTTTCTTT.

Here the CDR3 reads CASSLSPEGGYGYTF. CDR3 coding DNA: TGTGCCAGCAGCTTATCTCCAGAGGGTGGCTATGGCTACACCTTC. This chain uses TRBV7-9 with TRBJ1-2; D remains unclear. V was shortened by 2 bases and J by 4 bases, with 14 bases between the two germline ends. The germline V gene has CDR1 SEHNR and CDR2 FQNEAQ (reference sequence). This CDR3 is 15 amino acids long.

V is TRBV19 and J is TRBJ2-1, with 7 bases lining up with TRBD2. V lost 4 bases and J lost 7; bases outside the gene matches: 10. This CDR3 region has 15 residues. Germline V gene lookup returns CDR1 LNHDA and CDR2 SQIVND (reference sequence). CDR3 in amino acids: CASSNSGGRRNEQFF. CDR3 DNA: TGTGCCAGTAGTAACTCGGGCGGGAGAAGGAATGAGCAGTTCTTC.

This chain joins TRBV5-6 and TRBJ2-7; 9 positions agree with TRBD1. The germline V gene has CDR1 SGHDT and CDR2 YYEEEE. After removal of 1 base from V and 2 bases from J, the junction contained 16 bases not matched to a gene. The CDR3 runs 19 residues. CDR3 amino acids: CASSLTWKTGTGFPYEQYF. The CDR3 bases are TGTGCCAGCAGCTTGACTTGGAAAACCGGGACAGGGTTCCCCTACGAGCAGTACTTC.

CDR3 coding DNA: TGTGCCAGCAGTTACGACGAAGCGGGAGCTACAGATACGCAGTATTTT. It specifies CASSYDEAGATDTQYF. The chain carries TRBV6-2 or TRBV6-3 and TRBJ2-3, with 8 bases fitting TRBD2. With V trimmed by 2 bases and J by 3 bases, 7 bases remained unmatched. The CDR3 contains 16 residues. CDR1 is MNHEY, CDR2 SVGEGT, per germline.

CDR3 protein: CASSHRDRGFNSPLHF. The CDR3 DNA reads TGTGCCAGCAGCCACCGGGACAGGGGGTTTAATTCACCCCTCCACTTT. The chain employs TRBV7-6 and TRBJ1-6; 11 bases are a match to TRBD1. Losses at the gene ends were 5 bases for V and 6 bases for J; bases not matched to a gene: 6. The CDR3 sequence is 16 residues long. Germline V lookup: CDR1 SGHVS, CDR2 FNYEAQ.

This clone was seen a handful of times. The rearrangement uses TRBV6-5 and TRBJ1-2; 8 bases are shared with TRBD1. With 6 bases clipped from V and 3 bases from J, the junction kept 3 bases outside the gene matches. Germline values: CDR1 MNHEY, CDR2 SVGAGI. The CDR3 is made up of 13 amino acids. The CDR3 region is CASRSDRDYGYTF. CDR3 sequence (DNA): TGTGCCAGCAGATCGGACAGGGACTATGGCTACACCTTC.

This chain uses TRBV5-1 with TRBJ1-1; 7 nucleotides align to TRBD1. J gave up 6 bases and V 5 bases, and 7 bases lay outside the gene matches. The CDR3 runs 13 residues. Per the germline V gene, CDR1 is SGHRS and CDR2 is YFSETQ. CDR3 loop: CASRTDRAPEAFF. The CDR3 bases are TGCGCCAGCAGAACCGACAGGGCCCCTGAAGCTTTCTTT.

V gene TRBV5-6 combines with J gene TRBJ1-5; D is uncertain. This CDR3 has 14 residues. V lost 2 bases and J lost 6, with 12 bases in between. Per germline, CDR1 SGHDT and CDR2 YYEEEE. CDR3 amino acids: CASSFRGLGQPQHF. For the CDR3, the DNA is TGTGCCAGCAGCTTCAGAGGATTGGGTCAGCCCCAGCATTTT.

The genes are TRBV29-1 and TRBJ2-1, with TRBD1 as a possible D gene (5 bases). Germline lookup yields CDR1 SQVTM and CDR2 ANQGSEA. V gave up 2 bases and J gave up 5 bases, with 16 bases separating them. This CDR3 is 15 amino acids long. CDR3 sequence (DNA): TGCAGCGTTGAACACTCCGGACATACTAACAATGAGCAGTTCTTC. This gives the protein CSVEHSGHTNNEQFF.

The gene calls are TRBV4-3 and TRBJ1-2; possibly TRBD1 for D (5 bases). The CDR3 contains 19 residues. Trimming took off 3 bases at V and 4 bases at J, with 27 bases between the two ends. CDR1 LGHNA and CDR2 YSLEER come from the germline V gene. The chain's CDR3 is CASSHTTGRGLAIGYGYTF. The CDR3 DNA reads TGCGCCAGCAGCCATACCACCGGCCGGGGGTTGGCTATAGGCTATGGCTACACCTTC.

The gene calls are TRBV30 and TRBJ2-7, with D perhaps TRBD1 (6 bases). Germline V gives CDR1 GTSNPN, CDR2 SVGIG (reference sequence). Trimming stripped 3 bases from V and 2 bases from J, with 11 bases between. CDR3 length equals 13 residues. This CDR3 reads CAWSKDRPYEQYF. The CDR3, as DNA: TGTGCCTGGAGCAAGGACAGACCCTACGAGCAGTACTTC.

The rearrangement links TRBV4-3 to TRBJ1-3, with D maybe TRBD1 (6 bases). Per the germline V gene, CDR1 is LGHNA and CDR2 is YSLEER. V was cut by 0 bases and J by 0 bases, with 12 bases left in between. The CDR3 is 17 residues long. The CDR3 protein is CASSQDIGGASGNTIYF. For the CDR3, the DNA is TGCGCCAGCAGCCAAGATATCGGGGGGGCCTCTGGAAACACCATATATTTT.

This clone occurred once. The V gene is TRBV6-1, the J gene TRBJ2-7; 8 nucleotides align to TRBD1. Trimming at V came to 7 bases and at J to 3 bases, leaving 11 bases not matched to a gene. Looked up from germline, CDR1 is MNHNS and CDR2 is SASEGT. This CDR3 is built from 15 residues. CDR3 region: CASMIRGTGHYEQYF. In nucleotides, the CDR3 is TGTGCCAGCATGATTAGGGGGACAGGACACTACGAGCAGTACTTC.

V gene TRBV7-9 combines with J gene TRBJ2-2; D is unresolved. The V gene's germline CDR1 is SEHNR and CDR2 FQNEAQ (reference sequence). The CDR3 is 13 amino acids. The V and J ends lost 2 bases and 6 bases respectively, with 7 bases between them. The CDR3 spells CASSLSEAGELFF. The CDR3 DNA sequence: TGTGCCAGCAGCTTAAGTGAGGCCGGGGAGCTGTTTTTT.

V usage is TRBV6-1 and J usage is TRBJ2-3; a weak D match, TRBD2 (6 bases). Per the germline V gene, CDR1 is MNHNS and CDR2 is SASEGT. V was shortened by 2 bases and J by 0 bases, with 15 bases between the two germline ends. The length of the CDR3 is 17 residues. CDR3 region: CASSEMYLAFSTDTQYF. CDR3 in DNA: TGTGCCAGCAGTGAAATGTATCTAGCGTTTAGCACAGATACGCAGTATTTT.

This rearrangement joins TRBV27 to TRBJ2-1, with TRBD2 identical over 8 bases. This CDR3 has 14 residues. CDR1 and CDR2 (germline): MNHEY, SMNVEV (reference sequence). The J segment lost 8 bases and the V segment lost 8 bases, leaving 11 bases of the junction unmatched. The CDR3 loop reads CASGPGGPKDEQFF. The CDR3 bases are TGTGCCAGCGGTCCGGGAGGGCCGAAGGATGAGCAGTTCTTC.

V and J are TRBV3-1 (or the pseudogene TRBV3-2) and TRBJ2-7, with 9 bases lining up with TRBD1. Germline-derived CDR1 and CDR2 are LGHDT and YNNKEL (reference sequence). V dropped 0 bases and J dropped 0; count of bases not matched to a gene: 0. The CDR3 covers 15 residues. The CDR3 here is CASSQEGQGSYEQYF. In DNA, the CDR3 is TGTGCCAGCAGCCAAGAGGGACAGGGCTCCTACGAGCAGTACTTC.

This sequence joins TRBV7-9 and TRBJ2-5; 8 bases align to TRBD1. V was clipped by 1 base and J by 4 bases; unmatched bases: 2. Germline V gene sequence: CDR1 SEHNR, CDR2 FQNEAQ (reference sequence). The CDR3 is made up of 14 amino acids. In DNA, the CDR3 is TGTGCCAGCAGCTTAGGGACAGGGCGAGAGACCCAGTACTTC. Its translation: CASSLGTGRETQYF.

V gene TRBV19 combines with J gene TRBJ1-2; 7 nucleotides agree with TRBD1. The germline V gene encodes CDR1 LNHDA and CDR2 SQIVND (reference sequence). The CDR3 covers 15 residues. V shed 6 bases, J shed 1 base, and the junction held 8 bases outside the gene matches. The DNA for the CDR3 is TGTGCCAGTAGGAGGGGGCAGGGCCTTAACTATGGCTACACCTTC. It is translated as CASRRGQGLNYGYTF.

The table lists this clone with a count of one. The chain links TRBV7-2 to TRBJ1-1; tentatively, D is TRBD1 (5 bases). V lost 3 bases, J lost 4 bases, and 12 bases lay in between. Germline CDR1 reads SGHTA; CDR2 reads FQGNSA. This CDR3 comprises 14 residues. Here the CDR3 reads CASSLAGMVTEAFF. CDR3 nucleotides: TGTGCCAGCAGCTTGGCAGGGATGGTCACTGAAGCTTTCTTT.

V usage is TRBV4-1 and J usage is TRBJ2-1; TRBD2 matches at 12 bases. The V and J ends lost 3 bases and 7 bases, in that order; junction bases with no gene match: 10. This CDR3 comprises 17 residues. The germline CDR1 and CDR2 sequences are MGHRA and YSYEKL. CDR3 loop: CASSHYPLAGGMNEQFF. DNA for the CDR3: TGCGCCAGCAGCCATTACCCTCTAGCGGGAGGGATGAATGAGCAGTTCTTC.

The rearrangement links TRBV10-1 to TRBJ2-7; 9 nucleotides align to TRBD1. Germline CDR1 and CDR2: WNHNN and SYGVQD (reference sequence). The length of the CDR3 is 15 residues. V trimming: 5 bases; J trimming: 2 bases; junction bases outside the gene matches: 7. The CDR3 DNA sequence: TGCGCCAGCAGTCTGGGACAGGGCGGAGCCTACGAGCAGTACTTC. It yields the protein CASSLGQGGAYEQYF.